This is a list of T cell receptor beta chains from one sample in a study of memory CD4+ T cells and cytomegalovirus serostatus. Using immunoSEQ multiplex PCR, the repertoire was profiled, and TCRdb retains in-frame clones only, with some absent. Of about 27,000 clones in the sample, 75% to 85% were seen once. Sequencing was done on a sample of memory CD4+ T cells from blood. The receptors were gathered from an adult in good health and CMV-seronegative. Each CDR3 is given with its conserved first and last residue. A D gene is named only where the DNA matches it firmly.

-	TRBJ2-7	TRBV7-8	CASSLSTQAFPLF
-	TRBJ2-7	TRBV6-5	CASRETSPPYEQYF
-	TRBJ1-1	TRBV27	CASSSVSGNWFTTEAFF
TRBD2	TRBJ2-5	TRBV18	CASSKSGGGQETQYF
-	TRBJ2-1	TRBV18	CASSPSASHTKHDEQFF
-	TRBJ2-7	TRBV6-5	CASSRNRAPYEQYF
TRBD1	TRBJ2-3	TRBV28	CASSQRTGLSTDTQYF
TRBD1	TRBJ1-3	TRBV29-1	CSVVEGAVGNTIYF
TRBD1	TRBJ2-7	TRBV2	CASSDWDRGSYEQYF
-	TRBJ1-1	TRBV2	CASVSQRNTEAFF
TRBD1	TRBJ2-2	TRBV19	CASSILLGQGSTGELFF
-	TRBJ2-7	TRBV7-8	CASSLLGGGTYEQYF
-	TRBJ1-1	TRBV10-1	CASSDGGNTEAFF
TRBD1	TRBJ2-1	TRBV5-6	CASSRDRGQFF
TRBD1	TRBJ1-2	TRBV11-2	CASSDQGGYGYTF
-	TRBJ2-7	TRBV6-5	CASSSRYEQYF
TRBD1	TRBJ1-6	TRBV4-2	CASSQDLGTGRSPLHF
-	TRBJ1-4	TRBV4-2	CASSQDQGDYEKLFF
-	TRBJ2-7	TRBV10-3	CAISGRNEQYF
-	TRBJ1-2	TRBV15	CATSRDNRLLTGYTF
TRBD1	TRBJ1-2	TRBV5-4	CASSLGGQNYGYTF
-	TRBJ1-6	TRBV5-4	CASSRGGDRQSPLHF
TRBD1	TRBJ1-5	TRBV10-3	CAIRPGTDFNQPQHF
-	TRBJ1-6	TRBV25-1	CASRKGPDSPLHF
TRBD1	TRBJ2-2	TRBV5-1	CASSGGTGTITGELFF
-	TRBJ2-7	TRBV7-9	CASSFFDLKPYEQYF
-	TRBJ2-3	TRBV27	CASSFVRGRTDTQYF
-	TRBJ1-2	TRBV19	CASSINSGYTF
TRBD1	TRBJ1-2	TRBV7-8	CASSFRTGARGYTF
-	TRBJ1-1	TRBV7-9	CASSWGKDEAFF
-	TRBJ1-5	TRBV7-2	CASSQNGGAGVQPQHF
-	TRBJ1-1	TRBV15	CATKGPNWGTEAFF
-	TRBJ2-5	TRBV7-2	CASSPSGLEGETQYF
-	TRBJ2-2	TRBV19	CASSIAGHAGELFF
TRBD1	TRBJ1-5	TRBV10-1	CASTPRDRGSSNQPQHF
-	TRBJ2-5	TRBV10-2	CASSQGSETQYF